This TCR beta chain was sequenced for a study of cytomegalovirus exposure and HLA in healthy donors. The wider study: Within the Caucasian-associated ancestry cluster were roughly 82% of the approximately 370 genotyped donors.

Findings and limits, study-wide: Earlier findings revealed that most TCR beta V segments proved productive either about 90% or about 30% of the time. Through in vitro validation, three CMV-associated chains were shown to be specific for CMV antigens.

Vbeta (60) and Jbeta (13) primers were used in the PCR. Clones were read by immunoSEQ multiplex PCR, and TCRdb kept only the in-frame ones, dropping some. The table lists roughly 130,000 clones, 80% of them singletons, with roughly 1.2% in the top ten. The CDR3 loop spans 14 amino acids. Losses at the gene ends were 6 bases for V and 6 bases for J; bases not matched to a gene: 9. The germline V gene has CDR1 SGHDT and CDR2 YYEEEE. Of note for this clone: Its target is unknown.

The sequencing sample was made of PBMCs. The origin of this receptor is a male donor in good health and CMV-seropositive. The rearrangement links TRBV5-6 to TRBJ2-5, with 9 nucleotides matching TRBD1. The CDR3 bases are TGTGCCAGCAACCGGGACAGGGAGGGAAAGACCCAGTACTTC. It translates to CASNRDREGKTQYF.